This T cell receptor (beta chain) was sequenced in a study of identical twins. This clonotype has only a few counts. The antigen is undetermined. This CDR3 is built from 13 residues. Germline V gene lookup returns CDR1 SGHRS and CDR2 YFSETQ. Trimming left V 0 bases short and J 6 bases short, with 10 bases between. Points from the study as a whole: Insertions were fewer in abundant cord blood beta clonotypes, whereas memory repertoires showed none of this pattern.

TCRdb reprocessed the 5' RACE reads via MiXCR and lists one record per CDR3 protein. The data show around 680,000 distinct CDR3 sequences, with over 8.5% seen just once and approximately 0.89% held by the top ten. These data were also reused for a study on yellow fever vaccine responses in identical twins.

This clonotype was sampled from a woman younger than 30 in good health. The source material was PBMCs. The chain combines TRBV5-1 with TRBJ2-7; D perhaps matches TRBD2 (5 bases). For the CDR3, the DNA is TGCGCCAGCAGCTTGGTATCGAGGGCCGAGCAGTACTTC. Its protein is CASSLVSRAEQYF.